This T cell receptor beta chain was documented in a study of CD8 T cells in Susac syndrome. RNA amounts of roughly 0.5 to 1 ug underwent reverse transcription with random hexamers. Across 54 Vbeta and 13 Jbeta, immunoSEQ multiplex PCR amplified TCR beta CDR3. Each CDR3 protein gets one entry after TCRdb re-called the immunoSEQ multiplex PCR reads with MiXCR. The sample consists of 110,000 or so distinct CDR3 sequences, approximately 93% of them appearing once. TCR beta from blood CD8+ and CD4+ T cells was sequenced. Negative isolation yielded the CD8+ and CD4+ T cells, while FACS enriched the TEMRA cells. V shed 5 bases and J shed 4 bases, with 19 bases lying between them. The CDR3 length is 16 residues. Germline CDR1 and CDR2: SGHDT and YYEEEE.

Sequenced material: CD4+ T cells from PBMCs. The clonotype was recovered from a human donor with multiple sclerosis. This chain joins TRBV5-6 and TRBJ2-1; D might be TRBD2 (5 bases). The CDR3 DNA follows: TGTGCCAGCAGACAAGATTGGTCTAGCCTGTACAATGAGCAGTTCTTC. This translates into CASRQDWSSLYNEQFF.